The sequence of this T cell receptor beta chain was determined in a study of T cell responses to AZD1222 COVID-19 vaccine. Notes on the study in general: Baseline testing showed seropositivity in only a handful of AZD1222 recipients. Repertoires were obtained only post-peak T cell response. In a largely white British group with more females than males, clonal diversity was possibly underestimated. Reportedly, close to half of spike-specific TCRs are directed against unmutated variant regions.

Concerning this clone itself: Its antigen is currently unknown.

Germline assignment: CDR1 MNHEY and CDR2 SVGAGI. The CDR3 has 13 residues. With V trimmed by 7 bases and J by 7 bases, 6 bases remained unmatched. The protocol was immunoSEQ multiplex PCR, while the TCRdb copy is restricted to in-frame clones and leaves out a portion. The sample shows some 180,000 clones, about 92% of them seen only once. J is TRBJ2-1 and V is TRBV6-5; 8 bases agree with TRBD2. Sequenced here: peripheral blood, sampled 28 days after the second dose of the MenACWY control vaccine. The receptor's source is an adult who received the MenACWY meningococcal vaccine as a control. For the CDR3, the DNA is TGTGCCAGCATAGGGCGGGAGGTGAATGAGCAGTTCTTC. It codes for CASIGREVNEQFF.